This TCR beta chain comes out of a study of blood T cell repertoires in COVID-19. About this clone: Other DNA sequences in the sample encode the same CDR3.

Libraries were prepared by immunoSEQ multiplex PCR; TCRdb keeps only in-frame clonotypes and omits some of them. The data show a few hundred thousand clones, roughly 80% seen once. V was pared by 4 bases and J by 5 bases, with 17 bases between. The CDR3 is 15 amino acids. Germline assignment: CDR1 LNHDA and CDR2 SQIVND (reference sequence). The sequenced sample consisted of PBMCs or T cells enriched from blood (not recorded which). The TCR originated in a man aged 45 to 65 who had recovered from COVID-19. The chain combines TRBV19 with TRBJ2-5; perhaps TRBD1 as D (5 bases). CDR3 DNA: TGTGCCAGTAGTACCGGTGGCAGGGTTTTGGAGACCCAGTACTTC. Amino acids: CASSTGGRVLETQYF.